These 13 T cell receptor beta chains were sequenced from one sample in a study of a mutant IDH1 vaccine in newly diagnosed glioma. Assay: immunoSEQ multiplex PCR; the TCRdb copy retains only in-frame clones and omits some. The sample has about 72,000 clones, over 75% seen once; the top ten hold roughly 13%. No antigen is known for these receptors. Described time point: week 23, last vaccination. In the vaccine, a single dose held 300 ug of the mutant IDH1 20-mer peptide, along with topical imiquimod. The source was PBMCs, collected from a glioma patient whose treatment included an IDH1 peptide vaccine. Receptor source: a man aged 18 to 29 with glioma.

The chain employs TRBV27 and TRBJ1-4; TRBD1 matches at 8 bases. After removal of 3 bases from V and 8 bases from J, the junction contained 5 bases not matched to a gene. Germline values: CDR1 MNHEY, CDR2 SMNVEV (reference sequence). CDR3 length equals 14 residues. CDR3 bases: TGTGCCAGCAGTTTGCAGGGGGCGGGAGAAAAACTGTTTTTT. Its translation is CASSLQGAGEKLFF.

This clone is medium-sized (0.01 to 0.1%) by share. The chain couples TRBV29-1 to TRBJ2-1; D is perhaps TRBD2 (5 bases). CDR3 size: 11 residues. From germline, CDR1 is SQVTM and CDR2 ANQGSEA. V lost 7 bases to trimming and J lost 9 bases, with 13 bases between them. The CDR3 sequence is CSGGSKGEQFF. CDR3 in DNA: TGCAGCGGAGGGTCAAAGGGTGAGCAGTTCTTC.

V usage is TRBV9 and J usage is TRBJ2-7, with D unclear. The CDR3 sequence is 13 residues long. V lost 2 bases and J 3 bases, leaving 9 bases between the germline ends. The germline CDR1 and CDR2 sequences are SGDLS and YYNGEE. CDR3 in DNA: TGTGCCAGCAGCGTGGACGGTTACTACGAGCAGTACTTC. Its protein is CASSVDGYYEQYF.

The chain joins TRBV27 to TRBJ1-1; 7 nucleotides agree with TRBD1. With 9 bases clipped from V and 1 base from J, the junction kept 11 bases outside the gene matches. The CDR3 spans 15 residues. CDR1 is MNHEY, CDR2 SMNVEV, per germline (reference sequence). CDR3 nucleotide sequence: TGTGCCAGTGCGGGACAGCCGATGAGGAACACTGAAGCTTTCTTT. The encoded protein is CASAGQPMRNTEAFF.

The chain uses TRBV5-1 and TRBJ2-3, with 11 bases that match TRBD2. V gave up 2 bases and J gave up 3 bases; unmatched junction bases: 2. Per germline, CDR1 SGHRS and CDR2 YFSETQ. CDR3 size: 15 residues. The CDR3 bases are TGCGCCAGCAGCTTCCGGACTAGCGGGACAGATACGCAGTATTTT. It encodes CASSFRTSGTDTQYF.

The rearrangement links TRBV9 to TRBJ2-7; 16 nucleotides match TRBD2. Losses at the gene ends were 5 bases for V and 2 bases for J; bases not matched to a gene: 4. This CDR3 is built from 16 residues. Germline V gene data show CDR1 as SGDLS and CDR2 as YYNGEE. CDR3 region: CASSKGLAGGPYEQYF. The CDR3 DNA sequence: TGTGCCAGCAGTAAGGGACTAGCGGGAGGGCCCTACGAGCAGTACTTC.

The chain combines TRBV4-3 with TRBJ1-3; D remains ambiguous. Germline loops: CDR1 LGHNA, CDR2 YSLEER. The CDR3 length is 18 residues. Trimming stripped 0 bases from V and 0 bases from J, with 15 bases between. CDR3 DNA sequence: TGCGCCAGCAGCCAAGATCGACCCGGGCCTAGCTCTGGAAACACCATATATTTT. Its protein product is CASSQDRPGPSSGNTIYF.

The rearrangement uses TRBV18 and TRBJ2-3; D remains unclear. V dropped 3 bases and J dropped 1 base, with 14 bases sitting between them. The CDR3 runs to 16 residues. Germline lookup yields CDR1 KGHSH and CDR2 LQKENI. In nucleotides, the CDR3 is TGTGCCAGCTCACCGGCGTGGACCAGTGGCACAGATACGCAGTATTTT. Amino acids: CASSPAWTSGTDTQYF.

The chain links TRBV7-8 to TRBJ2-2; 10 positions agree with TRBD2. This CDR3 contains 17 residues. Germline CDR1 reads SGHVS; CDR2 reads FQNEAQ. Losses at the gene ends were 0 bases for V and 6 bases for J; bases not matched to a gene: 7. CDR3 nucleotide sequence: TGTGCCAGCAGCTTAGCCCCAGCGGGAGGGAATCCCGGGGAGCTGTTTTTT. Its translation is CASSLAPAGGNPGELFF. Full variable domain (missing parts from reference TRBV7-8 and TRBJ2-2): GAGVSQSPRYKVAKRGQDVALRCDPISGHVSLFWYQQALGQGPEFLTYFQNEAQLDKSGLPSDRFFAERPEGSVSTLKIQRTQQEDSAVYLCASSLAPAGGNPGELFFGEGSRLTVL.

This clone was recorded only once. For the CDR3, the DNA is TGTGCCAGCAGCTTAGTTCAGGGGGGCAATGAGCAGTTCTTC. The encoded protein is CASSLVQGGNEQFF. This rearrangement joins TRBV7-9 to TRBJ2-1; possibly TRBD1 for D (7 bases). The germline V and J ends were trimmed by 1 base and 6 bases, with 10 bases remaining between them. The CDR3 is made up of 14 amino acids. From germline, CDR1 is SEHNR and CDR2 FQNEAQ (reference sequence).

This chain links TRBV4-2 with TRBJ2-2; D might be TRBD2 (6 bases). V shed 0 bases and J shed 6 bases, with 14 bases lying between them. CDR3 size: 16 residues. Looked up from germline, CDR1 is LGHNA and CDR2 is YNFKEQ. The CDR3 spells CASSQDLLARAGELFF. The CDR3 nucleotides read TGTGCCAGCAGCCAAGATCTGCTAGCGAGGGCCGGGGAGCTGTTTTTT.

The chain's CDR3 is CASSQEDIPREGPKSSYNEQFF. CDR3 nucleotide sequence: TGCGCCAGCAGCCAAGAAGATATACCCCGGGAGGGTCCCAAGAGCTCCTACAATGAGCAGTTCTTC. The rearrangement uses TRBV4-3 and TRBJ2-1; 8 bases fit TRBD2. The length of the CDR3 is 22 residues. CDR1 and CDR2 from the germline V gene are LGHNA and YSLEER. The V gene end was trimmed by 0 bases and the J gene end by 0 bases; junction bases not matched to a gene: 19.

This clone was detected a few times. The chain links TRBV28 to TRBJ1-2; tentative D call: TRBD1 (6 bases). Trimming removed 9 bases from V and 3 bases from J, with 11 bases in between. This CDR3 spans 12 amino acids. Germline V gene data show CDR1 as MDHEN and CDR2 as SYDVKM. CDR3 protein: CASLTGHYGYTF. CDR3 coding DNA: TGTGCCAGTTTAACAGGGCACTATGGCTACACCTTC.